Given below is one T cell receptor (beta chain) in context. The antigen is unknown. Germline V gene sequence: CDR1 MDHEN, CDR2 SYDVKM. The CDR3 length is 14 residues. J was trimmed by 3 bases and V by 6 bases; bases with no gene match: 8. The data are from a study of shared clonotypes between healthy human individuals. Assay used: immunoSEQ multiplex PCR; TCRdb lists only in-frame clones, some missing. Of over a million clones listed, about 77% are singletons. Study results and caveats: Naive subsets, compared against memory subsets, generally had larger estimated richness values.

The chain couples TRBV28 to TRBJ2-7; TRBD1 aligns across 7 bases. Sequences were obtained from memory CD4+ T cells sorted from blood. Sample subset: CD45RA-negative fraction. This clonotype was obtained from a man between 18 and 35 years old in good health. Here the CDR3 reads CASSRGQTVYEQYF. The CDR3 bases are TGTGCCAGCAGCCGGGGACAGACCGTCTACGAGCAGTACTTC.